This TCR beta chain was profiled in a study of control samples from healthy donors and cancer patients. The CDR3 has 11 amino acids. V was pared by 8 bases and J by 8 bases, with 9 bases between. TCRdb's table, derived via immunoSEQ multiplex PCR, lists solely in-frame clones and lacks some. Among around 90,000 clones listed, around 85% were seen once. Material for sequencing was blood. This rearrangement joins TRBV12-3 or TRBV12-4 to TRBJ1-4; D gene unclear. The sequence derives from a woman aged 40 to 50 in good health. The CDR3 DNA reads as TGTGCCAGCGGACGTGGAGAAAAACTGTTTTTT. Protein sequence: CASGRGEKLFF.